Included here is one TCR beta chain sequence, with context. What it binds is not known. TCRdb passed the multiplex PCR reads through MiXCR, listing each CDR3 protein once. Among around 21,000 distinct CDR3 sequences listed, 40% to 45% were seen once. This entry comes from a study of breast tumors, draining lymph nodes, adjacent tissues. General study findings and limits: Compared with basal-like, luminal-like tumors shared significantly more repertoire with nontumor tissue. Tumor TCR diversity was below lymph nodes but above nontumor tissue. Data only fit, rather than demonstrated, lymph node origin of most tumor T cells.

V gave up 5 bases and J gave up 2 bases; unmatched junction bases: 4. The CDR3 is 14 amino acids. Germline loops: CDR1 DFQATT, CDR2 SNEGSKA (reference sequence). Sequencing used breast tumor tissue. This sequence originates from a female donor with breast cancer. Some clones in this sample may be carry-over from other donors' samples. The chain has TRBV20-1 and TRBJ2-3; 10 bases are shared with TRBD2. CDR3 residues: CSAWTSGNTDTQYF. DNA of the CDR3: TGCAGTGCTTGGACTAGCGGCAACACAGATACGCAGTATTTT.